The 23 T cell receptor beta chains below come from one sample, sequenced in a study of identical twins. TCRdb called the 5' RACE reads again in MiXCR, with one record for every CDR3 protein. The repertoire has 750,000 to 950,000 distinct CDR3 sequences, roughly an eighth of them found once; the top ten carry about 1.6%. The sample was also linked to a second study, of yellow fever vaccine responses in identical twins.

The specimen sequenced was PBMCs. These receptors originate from a young woman in good health.

J is TRBJ2-5 and V is TRBV18; D is uncertain. Germline V gives CDR1 KGHSH, CDR2 LQKENI. Trimming pared 0 bases from V and 5 bases from J, leaving 10 bases between. The CDR3 length is 14 residues. DNA of the CDR3: TGTGCCAGCTCACCACCGAGAGGTTCGGAGACCCAGTACTTC. Translation: CASSPPRGSETQYF. Looking up the rest from reference TRBV18 and TRBJ2-5 gives the full variable domain: NAGVMQNPRHLVRRRGQEARLRCSPMKGHSHVYWYRQLPEEGLKFMVYLQKENIIDESGMPKERFSAEFPKEGPSILRIQQVVRGDSAAYFCASSPPRGSETQYFGPGTRLLVL.

In this sample, this clonotype turned up once. The chain has TRBV28 and TRBJ2-5, with D unresolved. V was cut by 5 bases and J by 5 bases, with 18 bases left in between. The CDR3 is 15 amino acids. Germline V gene sequence: CDR1 MDHEN, CDR2 SYDVKM. CDR3 residues: CASSQEPTRRETQYF. The CDR3 nucleotides are TGTGCCAGCAGTCAGGAACCAACCCGGCGGGAGACCCAGTACTTC.

The J gene is TRBJ2-7, the V gene TRBV29-1, with TRBD2 as a possible D gene (5 bases). V lost 7 bases to trimming and J lost 4 bases, with 20 bases between them. Germline loops: CDR1 SQVTM, CDR2 ANQGSEA. This CDR3 region has 14 residues. CDR3 nucleotides: TGCAGCGCGGCCCAGGAGGCCCGGGCTTACGAGCAGTACTTC. Translating it yields CSAAQEARAYEQYF.

The genes are TRBV3-1 and TRBJ2-7; tentative D call: TRBD1 (6 bases). CDR3 length: 16 residues. V dropped 0 bases and J dropped 3 bases, with 15 bases sitting between them. Germline CDR1 LGHDT, CDR2 YNNKEL (reference sequence). CDR3 in amino acids: CASSQDINRDSYEQYF. The CDR3 DNA follows: TGTGCCAGCAGCCAAGATATCAACAGGGATAGCTACGAGCAGTACTTC.

A few counts support this clonotype. The chain links TRBV6-5 to TRBJ2-3; possible D gene TRBD1, 7 bases. Germline V gene lookup returns CDR1 MNHEY and CDR2 SVGAGI. The CDR3 spans 15 residues. The germline V and J ends were trimmed by 2 bases and 2 bases, with 11 bases remaining between them. DNA of the CDR3: TGTGCCAGCAGTTACGCGGGACAGCTCACAGATACGCAGTATTTT. Encoded protein: CASSYAGQLTDTQYF.

This clonotype was seen only a few times. The chain recombines TRBV5-1 with TRBJ2-1; D is ambiguous. This CDR3 contains 18 residues. Trimming cost V 0 bases and J 2 bases, with 18 bases left between them. Germline CDR1 reads SGHRS; CDR2 reads YFSETQ. The CDR3 DNA sequence: TGCGCCAGCAGCTTGGGGGTAAGGAGAATCTCACCCTACAATGAGCAGTTCTTC. Amino acid sequence: CASSLGVRRISPYNEQFF.

This clonotype was seen at least ten times. The chain couples TRBV4-1 to TRBJ2-1; 7 nucleotides match TRBD1. Germline V gene sequence: CDR1 MGHRA, CDR2 YSYEKL. The V gene end was trimmed by 0 bases and the J gene end by 9 bases; junction bases not matched to a gene: 14. The CDR3 is 17 amino acids. The CDR3 DNA reads TGCGCCAGCAGCCAAGACGGCATGGCGAGAGGGGGCGGTGAGCAGTTCTTC. Translating it yields CASSQDGMARGGGEQFF.

This clonotype was observed a few times. This chain joins TRBV5-1 and TRBJ2-2; D gene ambiguous. CDR3 length equals 14 residues. The V gene lost 2 bases and the J gene lost 1 base, with 6 bases spanning the gap. The germline V gene has CDR1 SGHRS and CDR2 YFSETQ. CDR3 sequence: CASSFRMNTGELFF. The CDR3 nucleotides read TGCGCCAGCAGCTTTAGAATGAACACCGGGGAGCTGTTTTTT.

In its sample, this clonotype was seen many times. The chain links TRBV6-5 to TRBJ2-1, with D unclear. CDR1 and CDR2 from the germline V gene are MNHEY and SVGAGI. With 2 bases removed from V and 4 bases from J, the gap between germline ends came to 12 bases. The CDR3 is made up of 15 amino acids. The CDR3 DNA is TGTGCCAGCAGTTACCTGCGGAAGGATTACAATGAGCAGTTCTTC. This codes for CASSYLRKDYNEQFF.

The rearrangement joins TRBV7-9 to TRBJ2-3; D remains unclear. Trimming left V 3 bases short and J 4 bases short, with 17 bases between. In germline, CDR1 is SEHNR, CDR2 FQNEAQ (reference sequence). This CDR3 has 16 residues. CDR3 DNA: TGTGCCAGCAGCTTTTATTTAGGGTCCTTCGCAGATACGCAGTATTTT. Encoded protein: CASSFYLGSFADTQYF.

This clonotype was observed a handful of times. The chain has TRBV10-3 and TRBJ1-2; D is unresolved. CDR3 length: 13 residues. The V gene lost 4 bases and the J gene lost 4 bases, with 10 bases spanning the gap. Germline assignment: CDR1 ENHRY and CDR2 SYGVKD. The CDR3 loop is CAISVEEPYGYTF. The CDR3 coding sequence is TGTGCCATCAGTGTCGAGGAACCCTATGGCTACACCTTC.

The genes are TRBV4-1 and TRBJ2-5; 9 positions agree with TRBD1. CDR3 length equals 15 residues. Per germline, CDR1 MGHRA and CDR2 YSYEKL. Trimming at V came to 3 bases and at J to 5 bases, leaving 7 bases not matched to a gene. CDR3 nucleotides: TGCGCCAGCAGCCAGGGACAGGGTCAGGCGGAGACCCAGTACTTC. This translates into CASSQGQGQAETQYF.

This clonotype came up a few times. V is TRBV20-1 and J is TRBJ2-2; perhaps TRBD2 as D (6 bases). The V gene's germline CDR1 is DFQATT and CDR2 SNEGSKA (reference sequence). Trimming shortened V by 5 bases and J by 3 bases, and 10 bases separated the two germline ends. The CDR3 runs to 13 residues. The DNA of the CDR3 is TGCAGTGCTGTCGGGGGACACACCGGGGAGCTGTTTTTT. Its translation is CSAVGGHTGELFF.

This clonotype was picked up a small number of times. The V and J genes are TRBV3-1 and TRBJ2-2; D is possibly TRBD2 (5 bases). Trimming removed 4 bases from V and 6 bases from J, with 12 bases in between. In germline, CDR1 is LGHDT, CDR2 YNNKEL (reference sequence). This CDR3 spans 14 amino acids. The CDR3: CASSPGLSSGELFF. The CDR3 nucleotides read TGTGCCAGCAGCCCCGGACTCAGTTCCGGGGAGCTGTTTTTT.

The V call is TRBV19, the J call TRBJ2-7, with D maybe TRBD2 (5 bases). The germline CDR1 and CDR2 sequences are LNHDA and SQIVND (reference sequence). CDR3 size: 11 residues. V was shortened by 4 bases and J by 7 bases, with 8 bases between the two germline ends. For the CDR3, the DNA is TGTGCCAGTAGTAGAGGGTGGGAGCAGTACTTC. This gives the protein CASSRGWEQYF.

The chain carries TRBV5-1 and TRBJ2-7, with D uncertain. In germline, CDR1 is SGHRS, CDR2 YFSETQ. V was shortened by 2 bases and J by 2 bases, with 14 bases between the two germline ends. This CDR3 spans 15 amino acids. The CDR3 DNA reads as TGCGCCAGCAGCTTAAGCCCCGGGCCCACCTACGAGCAGTACGTC. Its protein product is CASSLSPGPTYEQYV.

In this sample, this clonotype turned up many times. This chain links TRBV5-1 with TRBJ2-1; TRBD2 aligns across 7 bases. There are 16 residues in the CDR3. V trimming: 0 bases; J trimming: 0 bases; junction bases outside the gene matches: 3. Germline V lookup: CDR1 SGHRS, CDR2 YFSETQ. The CDR3 reads CASSLEGGGSYNEQFF. DNA of the CDR3: TGCGCCAGCAGCTTGGAGGGCGGGGGCTCCTACAATGAGCAGTTCTTC. Combining the CDR3 with reference TRBV5-1 and TRBJ2-1 gives the whole variable domain KAGVTQTPRYLIKTRGQQVTLSCSPISGHRSVSWYQQTPGQGLQFLFEYFSETQRNKGNFPGRFSGRQFSNSRSEMNVSTLELGDSALYLCASSLEGGGSYNEQFFGPGTRLTVL.

This clonotype was recorded many times. The junction departs from the called germline gene at one end, perhaps through a read error. The chain has TRBV10-3 and TRBJ2-1; TRBD2 matches 10 bases. CDR3 length: 15 residues. Germline V gene lookup returns CDR1 ENHRY and CDR2 SYGVKD. The CDR3 spells CAISKSGLADNEQFF. CDR3 DNA: TGTGCCATCAGTAAGTCCGGACTAGCGGACAATGAGCAGTTCTTC.

The gene calls are TRBV2 and TRBJ2-1; TRBD1 matches 8 bases. There are 12 residues in the CDR3. Germline V lookup: CDR1 SNHLY, CDR2 FYNNEI. After removal of 9 bases from V and 7 bases from J, the junction contained 5 bases not matched to a gene. Written as DNA, the CDR3 is TGTGCCAGTCAGGGGGCGAGGAATGAGCAGTTCTTC. Residues: CASQGARNEQFF.

This clonotype appeared many times. This chain's CDR3 is CASSLAGVAYEQYF. The CDR3 nucleotides are TGTGCCAGCAGTTTGGCGGGAGTGGCGTACGAGCAGTACTTC. The rearrangement links TRBV12-3 or TRBV12-4 to TRBJ2-7, with 7 positions matching TRBD2. The V segment lost 3 bases and the J segment 4 bases; nucleotides outside the gene matches: 6. The CDR3 length is 14 residues.

On this clonotype itself: The junction and the germline gene differ at one end; a read error may be behind it. J is TRBJ2-7 and V is TRBV20-1; the match to TRBD2 covers 8 bases. The CDR3 is made up of 17 amino acids. Germline CDR1 reads DFQATT; CDR2 reads SNEGSKA (reference sequence). The CDR3 here is CCASGGDIGVGLYEQYF. The CDR3 coding sequence is TGCTGTGCTTCGGGGGGGGATATCGGGGTCGGTCTCTACGAGCAGTACTTC.

The table lists this clonotype with a few counts. The chain carries TRBV7-3 and TRBJ1-5; D unresolved. The CDR3 is 15 amino acids. The germline V gene has CDR1 SGHTA and CDR2 FQGTGA. V lost 5 bases and J 3 bases, leaving 14 bases between the germline ends. CDR3 coding DNA: TGTGCCAGCAGCGCATTATCGGGCCCCAATCAGCCCCAGCATTTT. Its translation: CASSALSGPNQPQHF.

This clonotype occurred many times. V usage is TRBV7-2 and J usage is TRBJ2-1; 8 positions agree with TRBD1. The CDR3 runs to 16 residues. Trimming removed 3 bases from V and 4 bases from J; junction bases left unmatched: 8. CDR1 is SGHTA and CDR2 is FQGNSA in the germline V gene. DNA for the CDR3: TGTGCCAGCAGCTTCCGCGGACAGGGAAGGTACAATGAGCAGTTCTTC. It is translated as CASSFRGQGRYNEQFF.